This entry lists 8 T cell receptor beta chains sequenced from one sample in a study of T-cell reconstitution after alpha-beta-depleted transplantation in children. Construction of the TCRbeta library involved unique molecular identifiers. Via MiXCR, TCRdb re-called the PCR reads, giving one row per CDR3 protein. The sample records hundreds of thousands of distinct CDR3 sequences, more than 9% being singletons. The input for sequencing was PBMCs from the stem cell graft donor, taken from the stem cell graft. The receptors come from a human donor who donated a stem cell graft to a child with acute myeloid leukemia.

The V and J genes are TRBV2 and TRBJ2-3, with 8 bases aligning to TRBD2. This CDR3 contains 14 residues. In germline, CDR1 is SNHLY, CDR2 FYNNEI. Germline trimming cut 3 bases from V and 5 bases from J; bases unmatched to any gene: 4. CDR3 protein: CASSDWLAGDTQYF. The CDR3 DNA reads TGTGCCAGCAGTGACTGGCTAGCGGGAGATACGCAGTATTTT.

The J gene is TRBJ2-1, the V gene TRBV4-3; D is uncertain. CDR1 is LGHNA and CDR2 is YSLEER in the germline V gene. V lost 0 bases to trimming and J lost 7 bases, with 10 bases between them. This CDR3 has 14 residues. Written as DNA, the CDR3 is TGCGCCAGCAGCCAAGATATCGCCTCAAATGAGCAGTTCTTC. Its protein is CASSQDIASNEQFF.

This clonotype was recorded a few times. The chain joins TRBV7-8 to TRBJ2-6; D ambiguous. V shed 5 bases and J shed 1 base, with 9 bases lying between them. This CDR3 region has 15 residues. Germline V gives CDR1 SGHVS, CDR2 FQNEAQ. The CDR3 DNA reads TGTGCCAGCAGCCATACCCGGTCTGGGGCCAACGTCCTGACTTTC. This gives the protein CASSHTRSGANVLTF.

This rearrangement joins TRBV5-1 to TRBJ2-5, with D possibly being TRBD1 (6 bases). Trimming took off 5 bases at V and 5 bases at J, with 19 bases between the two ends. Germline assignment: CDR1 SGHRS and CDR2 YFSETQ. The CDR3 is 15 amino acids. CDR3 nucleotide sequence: TGCGCCAGCAGTCTACCGGGACACCAGGGGGAGACCCAGTACTTC. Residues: CASSLPGHQGETQYF.

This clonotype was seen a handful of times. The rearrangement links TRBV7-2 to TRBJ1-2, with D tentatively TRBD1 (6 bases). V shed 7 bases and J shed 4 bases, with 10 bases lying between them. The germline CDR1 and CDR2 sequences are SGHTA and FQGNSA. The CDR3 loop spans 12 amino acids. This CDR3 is CASTRDIYGYTF. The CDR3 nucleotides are TGTGCCAGCACCAGGGACATCTATGGCTACACCTTC.

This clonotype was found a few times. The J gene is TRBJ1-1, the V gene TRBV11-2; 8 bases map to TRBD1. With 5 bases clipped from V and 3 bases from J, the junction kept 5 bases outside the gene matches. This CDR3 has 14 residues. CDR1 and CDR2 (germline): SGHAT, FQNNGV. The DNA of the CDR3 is TGTGCCAGCAGCAACAGGGGGTGGGACACTGAAGCTTTCTTT. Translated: CASSNRGWDTEAFF. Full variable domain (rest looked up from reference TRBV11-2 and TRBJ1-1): EAGVAQSPRYKIIEKRQSVAFWCNPISGHATLYWYQQILGQGPKLLIQFQNNGVVDDSQLPKDRFSAERLKGVDSTLKIQPAKLEDSAVYLCASSNRGWDTEAFFGQGTRLTVV.

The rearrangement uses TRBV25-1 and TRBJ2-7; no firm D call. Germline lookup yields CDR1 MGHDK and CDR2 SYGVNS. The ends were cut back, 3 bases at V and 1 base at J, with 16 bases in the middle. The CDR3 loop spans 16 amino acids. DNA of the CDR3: TGTGCCAGCAGTGATCCGTCCCTTGCAGGTTCCTACGAGCAGTACTTC. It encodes CASSDPSLAGSYEQYF.

The CDR3 protein is CSVEGHSDTQYF. CDR3 DNA: TGCAGCGTTGAGGGACATTCAGATACGCAGTATTTT. The rearrangement uses TRBV29-1 and TRBJ2-3, with a possible D match to TRBD1 (6 bases). Trimming stripped 3 bases from V and 4 bases from J, with 8 bases between. The germline V gene encodes CDR1 SQVTM and CDR2 ANQGSEA. The CDR3 length is 12 residues.